The 31 T cell receptor beta chains in this list originate from one sample, sequenced in a study of shared clonotypes between healthy human individuals (dated by TCRdb to the early 2020s). The protocol used for the library was the immunoSEQ multiplex PCR assay. Not all clones reach the TCRdb copy of this immuneACCESS table, which keeps in-frame sequences only. Checked studies attribute under half of the gap to unresolved V genes and leave the rest unexplained. For this sample there are 2,500,000 or so clones; around 93% appear just once. The top ten constitute around 0.4% of the sample. The source material was naive CD4+ T cells from PBMCs. The cell subset or site label corresponds to: CD45RA+ positively selected. Source of these receptors: a man aged 18 to 30 in good health. Some clones in this sample may be carry-over from other donors' samples.

Points on this clone: Different DNA sequences within this sample yield the same CDR3. This chain connects TRBV5-1 to TRBJ1-4; TRBD1 is a possible D gene (5 bases). Germline assignment: CDR1 SGHRS and CDR2 YFSETQ. V was trimmed by 3 bases and J by 8 bases, leaving 14 bases between them. This CDR3 is built from 14 residues. CDR3 DNA sequence: TGCGCCAGCAGCTCCGGGACGGGCAACGAAAAACTGTTTTTT. The encoded protein is CASSSGTGNEKLFF.

The CDR3, as DNA: TGCGCCAGCAGCCAAGGGCCGACAGGGGGGAATGAAAAACTGTTTTTT. Translating it yields CASSQGPTGGNEKLFF. J is TRBJ1-4 and V is TRBV4-3, with 9 nucleotides matching TRBD1. CDR1 is LGHNA and CDR2 is YSLEER in the germline V gene. J was trimmed by 5 bases and V by 1 base; bases with no gene match: 5. There are 16 residues in the CDR3.

The chain employs TRBV5-6 and TRBJ2-7; D possibly corresponds to TRBD1 (6 bases). The germline V and J ends were trimmed by 3 bases and 2 bases, with 18 bases remaining between them. Germline V gives CDR1 SGHDT, CDR2 YYEEEE. This CDR3 is 16 amino acids long. For the CDR3, the DNA is TGTGCCAGCAGCTCCAGGGGCGGATTTATGACCTACGAGCAGTACTTC. Translation: CASSSRGGFMTYEQYF.

The chain carries TRBV29-1 and TRBJ1-4; D is possibly TRBD1 (5 bases). The germline gives CDR1 SQVTM, CDR2 ANQGSEA. The CDR3 contains 14 residues. Trimming took 6 bases from V and 5 from J, leaving 16 bases between them. This CDR3 is CSVSRGTKNEKLFF. CDR3 nucleotide sequence: TGCAGCGTCTCCCGGGGGACGAAGAATGAAAAACTGTTTTTT.

This chain joins TRBV4-2 and TRBJ1-2; 8 nucleotides align to TRBD1. The CDR3 spans 14 residues. The V gene's germline CDR1 is LGHNA and CDR2 YNFKEQ. V shed 4 bases and J 7 bases; nucleotides not matched to a gene: 8. CDR3 coding DNA: TGTGCCAGCAGCCCAGGGGGCAGGGCGTCTGGCTACACCTTC. Its protein product is CASSPGGRASGYTF.

The V gene is TRBV7-2, the J gene TRBJ2-1; TRBD2 aligns across 13 bases. Germline V lookup: CDR1 SGHTA, CDR2 FQGNSA. Trimming cost V 4 bases and J 1 base; bases outside gene matches: 10. There are 19 residues in the CDR3. In nucleotides, the CDR3 is TGTGCCAGCAGCTCAAGACTAGCGGGAGGTCCAACTTCCTACAATGAGCAGTTCTTC. Amino acids: CASSSRLAGGPTSYNEQFF.

The V and J genes are TRBV2 and TRBJ1-5; D might be TRBD1 (6 bases). The CDR3 runs to 13 residues. Per germline, CDR1 SNHLY and CDR2 FYNNEI. Trimming left V 4 bases short and J 4 bases short, with 8 bases between. CDR3 sequence (DNA): TGTGCCAGCAGTGCTACAGGGAATCAGCCCCAGCATTTT. Its protein product is CASSATGNQPQHF.

This clone has a single count. Distinct nucleotide sequences in the sample also encode this CDR3. This chain connects TRBV6-6 to TRBJ2-2, with D unclear. The germline V gene has CDR1 MNHNY and CDR2 SVGAGI (reference sequence). CDR3 length: 12 residues. Trimming shortened V by 1 base and J by 6 bases, and 3 bases separated the two germline ends. This CDR3 is CASSYYPGELFF. The DNA of the CDR3 is TGTGCCAGCAGTTACTACCCCGGGGAGCTGTTTTTT.

V gene TRBV28 combines with J gene TRBJ2-1; 7 positions match TRBD1. This CDR3 comprises 16 residues. J lost 1 base, V lost 5 bases, and 8 bases had no gene match. The germline V gene encodes CDR1 MDHEN and CDR2 SYDVKM. DNA for the CDR3: TGTGCCAGCAGTCCCCCGGGGACAGTTTCCTACAATGAGCAGTTCTTC. This encodes CASSPPGTVSYNEQFF.

This chain uses TRBV7-9 with TRBJ2-5; the D gene is possibly TRBD1 (5 bases). In germline, CDR1 is SEHNR, CDR2 FQNEAQ (reference sequence). V lost 1 base, J lost 4 bases, and 19 bases lay in between. The CDR3 has 17 residues. The CDR3 loop reads CASSLGQLTHSPETQYF. CDR3 coding DNA: TGTGCCAGCAGCTTAGGACAGCTGACTCACTCACCAGAGACCCAGTACTTC.

This clone showed up just once. Written as DNA, the CDR3 is TGTGCCAGCAGCCAGGGGGCCTTGAGCTCCTACGAGCAGTACTTC. Translation gives CASSQGALSSYEQYF. This rearrangement joins TRBV9 to TRBJ2-7; 8 bases are a match to TRBD1. V was pared by 4 bases and J by 0 bases, with 6 bases of the junction left unmatched. This CDR3 region has 15 residues. Germline assignment: CDR1 SGDLS and CDR2 YYNGEE.

There are a few counts of this clone. The chain uses TRBV5-8 and TRBJ1-5, with a tentative D call TRBD1 (5 bases). The V end lost 1 base, the J end lost 6 bases, and 5 bases lay between the germline ends. The V gene's germline CDR1 is SGHTS and CDR2 YDEGEE. The CDR3 is made up of 12 amino acids. The CDR3 nucleotides read TGTGCCAGCAGCTTGCAGGGTCAGCCCCAGCATTTT. The encoded protein is CASSLQGQPQHF.

This clone was counted once. The CDR3 nucleotides are TGTGCCAGCAGTTTAAGGCCCTCCGGGACAGGGCCCTACGAGCAGTACTTC. Translating gives CASSLRPSGTGPYEQYF. The chain joins TRBV27 to TRBJ2-7; TRBD1 aligns across 9 bases. J gave up 2 bases and V 2 bases, and 10 bases lay outside the gene matches. CDR3 size: 17 residues. From germline, CDR1 is MNHEY and CDR2 SMNVEV (reference sequence).

This chain uses TRBV2 with TRBJ2-7; TRBD2 matches at 10 bases. This CDR3 has 18 amino acids. J was trimmed by 2 bases and V by 7 bases; bases with no gene match: 17. Per the germline V gene, CDR1 is SNHLY and CDR2 is FYNNEI. This chain's CDR3 is CASNGGTSVQKGPYEQYF. CDR3 nucleotide sequence: TGTGCCAGCAATGGTGGGACTAGCGTACAGAAAGGTCCCTACGAGCAGTACTTC.

This clone was observed a handful of times. Other DNA sequences from this sample encode an identical CDR3 as well. V gene TRBV7-9 combines with J gene TRBJ1-5, with D possibly matching TRBD1 (5 bases). CDR3 length: 13 amino acids. Germline V lookup: CDR1 SEHNR, CDR2 FQNEAQ (reference sequence). V gave up 5 bases and J gave up 4 bases, with 9 bases separating them. The CDR3 DNA reads TGTGCCAGCAGCAGGGACTTAAATCAGCCCCAGCATTTT. Encoded protein: CASSRDLNQPQHF.

The V gene is TRBV2, the J gene TRBJ2-3; no firm D call. The germline V and J ends were trimmed by 6 bases and 0 bases, with 13 bases remaining between them. The length of the CDR3 is 15 residues. Germline CDR1 and CDR2: SNHLY and FYNNEI. CDR3 protein: CASSLYRFSTDTQYF. The CDR3 DNA reads TGTGCCAGCAGCCTCTACAGATTTAGCACAGATACGCAGTATTTT. Looking up the rest from reference TRBV2 and TRBJ2-3 gives the full variable domain: EPEVTQTPSHQVTQMGQEVILRCVPISNHLYFYWYRQILGQKVEFLVSFYNNEISEKSEIFDDQFSVERPDGSNFTLKIRSTKLEDSAMYFCASSLYRFSTDTQYFGPGTRLTVL.

The V and J genes are TRBV28 and TRBJ1-1, with TRBD1 matching over 8 bases. This CDR3 has 16 amino acids. Germline CDR1 MDHEN, CDR2 SYDVKM. The V gene end was trimmed by 4 bases and the J gene end by 3 bases; junction bases not matched to a gene: 10. The CDR3 region is CASSSPGGASDTEAFF. The DNA of the CDR3 is TGTGCCAGCAGTTCCCCAGGGGGCGCGTCGGACACTGAAGCTTTCTTT.

This chain joins TRBV7-2 and TRBJ2-7; 10 bases align to TRBD1. The V gene's germline CDR1 is SGHTA and CDR2 FQGNSA. The CDR3 runs to 14 residues. Trimming cost V 4 bases and J 6 bases; bases outside gene matches: 6. Written as DNA, the CDR3 is TGTGCCAGCAGCTCTCGGGACAGGGGCACCGAGCAGTACTTC. It translates to CASSSRDRGTEQYF. Looking up the rest from reference TRBV7-2 and TRBJ2-7 gives the full variable domain: GAGVSQSPSNKVTEKGKDVELRCDPISGHTALYWYRQSLGQGLEFLIYFQGNSAPDKSGLPSDRFSAERTGGSVSTLTIQRTQQEDSAVYLCASSSRDRGTEQYFGPGTRLTVT.

The chain employs TRBV5-4 and TRBJ2-4; 11 bases agree with TRBD1. With 4 bases clipped from V and 0 bases from J, the junction kept 9 bases outside the gene matches. The CDR3 totals 18 residues. The germline CDR1 and CDR2 sequences are SGHNT and YYREEE (reference sequence). As DNA, the CDR3 is TGTGCCAGCAGCCCACCTCCGGGACAGGGGGGAGCCAAAAACATTCAGTACTTC. Protein product: CASSPPPGQGGAKNIQYF.

The V call is TRBV19, the J call TRBJ2-2, with D possibly called TRBD1 or TRBD2 (5 bases each). The ends were cut back, 6 bases at V and 1 base at J, with 24 bases in the middle. This CDR3 is built from 19 residues. Germline values: CDR1 LNHDA, CDR2 SQIVND (reference sequence). This CDR3 reads CASSITGLVSIKNTGELFF. The CDR3 nucleotides are TGTGCCAGTAGCATTACGGGGCTAGTTTCAATAAAGAACACCGGGGAGCTGTTTTTT.

Of note for this clone: Other DNA sequences from this sample encode an identical CDR3 as well. The genes are TRBV5-1 and TRBJ2-1; D gene uncertain. Germline values: CDR1 SGHRS, CDR2 YFSETQ. The CDR3 is 14 residues long. The V end was cut by 3 bases, the J end by 1 base, with 8 bases between. The DNA of the CDR3 is TGCGCCAGCAGCTCCCTCCCATCCTACAATGAGCAGTTCTTC. Amino acid sequence: CASSSLPSYNEQFF. Variable domain in full (rest from reference TRBV5-1 and TRBJ2-1): KAGVTQTPRYLIKTRGQQVTLSCSPISGHRSVSWYQQTPGQGLQFLFEYFSETQRNKGNFPGRFSGRQFSNSRSEMNVSTLELGDSALYLCASSSLPSYNEQFFGPGTRLTVL.

The chain is built from TRBV2 and TRBJ2-1; no clear D gene. Germline CDR1 reads SNHLY; CDR2 reads FYNNEI. V shed 4 bases and J shed 0 bases, with 7 bases lying between them. The CDR3 sequence is 14 residues long. DNA for the CDR3: TGTGCCAGCAGTGCCGGTGTCTCCTACAATGAGCAGTTCTTC. This sequence encodes CASSAGVSYNEQFF.

This chain connects TRBV15 to TRBJ2-5, with 10 bases lining up with TRBD1. Germline CDR1 and CDR2: LNHNV and YYDKDF (reference sequence). This CDR3 region has 17 residues. V shed 0 bases, J shed 7 bases, and the junction held 11 bases outside the gene matches. The CDR3 DNA reads TGTGCCACCAGCAGAGATGAGAGACAGGGGGCTCGAGCGACCCAGTACTTC. Translating gives CATSRDERQGARATQYF. Complete variable domain (other parts from reference TRBV15 and TRBJ2-5): DAMVIQNPRYQVTQFGKPVTLSCSQTLNHNVMYWYQQKSSQAPKLLFHYYDKDFNNEADTPDNFQSRRPNTSFCFLDIRSPGLGDTAMYLCATSRDERQGARATQYFGPGTRLLVL.

In regard to this clone: Other DNA variants within this sample encode the same CDR3. V usage is TRBV18 and J usage is TRBJ1-1, with D tentatively TRBD1 (5 bases). Germline loops: CDR1 KGHSH, CDR2 LQKENI. V was trimmed by 1 base and J by 3 bases, leaving 9 bases between them. The CDR3 is 14 amino acids. The CDR3 is CASSPRQGDTEAFF. CDR3 bases: TGTGCCAGCTCACCACGGCAGGGAGACACTGAAGCTTTCTTT.

A single count supports this clone. J is TRBJ1-1 and V is TRBV28, with 8 bases that match TRBD1. Germline V gives CDR1 MDHEN, CDR2 SYDVKM. The CDR3 has 14 amino acids. V was clipped by 6 bases and J by 4 bases; unmatched bases: 7. DNA of the CDR3: TGTGCCAGCAGGTCAGGGGGCCGGCTCACTGAAGCTTTCTTT. Residues: CASRSGGRLTEAFF.

V and J are TRBV6-5 and TRBJ1-3, with D unclear. From germline, CDR1 is MNHEY and CDR2 SVGAGI. Between the trimmed V and J ends, which lost 0 bases and 3 bases, there was a span of 12 bases. CDR3 length: 16 amino acids. The CDR3 reads CASSYSPVPSGNTIYF. The CDR3 DNA reads as TGTGCCAGCAGTTACTCTCCAGTCCCGAGTGGAAACACCATATATTTT.

This chain uses TRBV4-2 with TRBJ2-4; 14 nucleotides align to TRBD2. CDR3 length: 16 amino acids. CDR1 and CDR2 from the germline V gene are LGHNA and YNFKEQ. J lost 5 bases, V lost 4 bases, and 4 bases had no gene match. DNA of the CDR3: TGTGCCAGCAGCCGGGGACTAGCGGGAGCGGAAAACATTCAGTACTTC. Its translation is CASSRGLAGAENIQYF.

The rearrangement links TRBV28 to TRBJ1-2; TRBD1 matches 7 bases. Germline lookup yields CDR1 MDHEN and CDR2 SYDVKM. The CDR3 is made up of 15 amino acids. The V segment lost 5 bases and the J segment 1 base; nucleotides outside the gene matches: 7. In DNA form, the CDR3 reads TGTGCCAGCAGTGTTACAGGGGCAAGTAACTATGGCTACACCTTC. This gives the protein CASSVTGASNYGYTF.

The V call is TRBV5-1, the J call TRBJ2-5; 11 positions agree with TRBD2. The CDR3 is 16 amino acids. CDR1 and CDR2 from the germline V gene are SGHRS and YFSETQ. The trim removed 7 bases at V and 4 bases at J, leaving 12 bases unmatched. CDR3 sequence (DNA): TGCGCCAGCCTACCTGGGACTAGCGGTACCCTAGAGACCCAGTACTTC. It yields the protein CASLPGTSGTLETQYF.

V usage is TRBV15 and J usage is TRBJ2-7, with 7 nucleotides matching TRBD1. The CDR3 has 15 residues. The germline gives CDR1 LNHNV, CDR2 YYDKDF (reference sequence). J lost 2 bases, V lost 1 base, and 5 bases had no gene match. The DNA of the CDR3 is TGTGCCACCAGCAGAGGTCGGGACAGCACCTACGAGCAGTACTTC. Translation gives CATSRGRDSTYEQYF.

There are a few counts of this clone. CDR3 region: CASSPLDSRFEAFF. In nucleotides, the CDR3 is TGTGCCAGCTCACCTTTGGACAGCCGGTTTGAAGCTTTCTTT. V is TRBV18 and J is TRBJ1-1, with TRBD1 as a possible D gene (6 bases). The CDR3 loop spans 14 amino acids. V lost 3 bases, J lost 7 bases, and 15 bases lay in between. The germline CDR1 and CDR2 sequences are KGHSH and LQKENI. Using reference TRBV18 and TRBJ1-1 for the parts outside the CDR3, the full variable domain is NAGVMQNPRHLVRRRGQEARLRCSPMKGHSHVYWYRQLPEEGLKFMVYLQKENIIDESGMPKERFSAEFPKEGPSILRIQQVVRGDSAAYFCASSPLDSRFEAFFGQGTRLTVV.